These T cell receptor beta chains were read from a single sample in a study of technical replicates of blood from a handful of donors. Sequencing was performed with immunoSEQ multiplex PCR; in TCRdb, only in-frame clones are kept and a portion is missing. The sample comprises 70,000 to 80,000 clones, about 90% of which are singletons, and 0.42% rests with the top ten. Sequencing was performed on T cells isolated from PBMCs. All receptors derive from a human donor in good health. Each CDR3 is given with its conserved first and last residue. The D gene is left open where the match is weak. Size tells how often a clone was seen (once, few, many) or the class of an expanded clone, and some rows leave it out.

CDR3 | DNA | D | V | size | J
CASSLPRLAGVGAADTQYF | TGTGCCAGCAGTTTACCTCGACTAGCGGGAGTCGGTGCAGCAGATACGCAGTATTTT | TRBD2 | TRBV27 | once | TRBJ2-3
CASSKAGTSGRNEQFF | TGTGCCAGCAGCAAAGCCGGGACTAGCGGGAGAAATGAGCAGTTCTTC | TRBD2 | TRBV7-2 | - | TRBJ2-1
CASSLSPSNEQFF | TGTGCCAGCAGCTTATCCCCCTCGAATGAGCAGTTCTTC | - | TRBV7-6 | - | TRBJ2-1
CASSLVKQDLYEQYF | TGTGCCAGCAGCTTAGTTAAACAGGATCTCTACGAGCAGTACTTC | - | TRBV5-6 | once | TRBJ2-7
CASRLSSSENTEAFF | TGCGCCAGCCGCTTATCAAGCTCCGAAAACACTGAAGCTTTCTTT | - | TRBV5-1 | - | TRBJ1-1
CASKTGEGTDTQYF | TGTGCCAGCAAGACGGGAGAAGGCACAGATACGCAGTATTTT | - | TRBV6-5 | - | TRBJ2-3
CASSLASRGNEQFF | TGTGCCAGCAGCTTAGCTAGTCGGGGGAATGAGCAGTTCTTC | - | TRBV7-8 | few | TRBJ2-1
CASSHGTSGKVSAKNIQYF | TGTGCCAGCAGCCACGGGACTAGCGGGAAAGTGTCGGCCAAAAACATTCAGTACTTC | TRBD2 | TRBV7-2 | - | TRBJ2-4
CASSSEDRGPYGYTF | TGTGCCAGCAGCTCCGAGGACAGGGGCCCCTATGGCTACACCTTC | TRBD1 | TRBV7-9 | - | TRBJ1-2
CASRRASGSSYNEQFF | TGCGCCAGCAGGAGGGCTAGCGGCAGCTCCTACAATGAGCAGTTCTTC | TRBD2 | TRBV10-2 | - | TRBJ2-1
CASRVGLAGAHEQYF | TGTGCCAGCAGAGTAGGACTAGCGGGAGCCCACGAGCAGTACTTC | TRBD2 | TRBV2 | - | TRBJ2-7
CASSPTGAGELFF | TGCGCCAGCAGCCCTACAGGGGCCGGGGAGCTGTTTTTT | TRBD1 | TRBV5-1 | - | TRBJ2-2
CASSPTAGANTIYF | TGTGCCAGCTCTCCAACGGCAGGGGCAAACACCATATATTTT | - | TRBV18 | - | TRBJ1-3
CATYAGLAGNEQFF | TGTGCCACATACGCCGGACTAGCGGGAAATGAGCAGTTCTTC | TRBD2 | TRBV10-3 | - | TRBJ2-1
CASSLGHSYEQYF | TGTGCCAGCAGCTTAGGGCACTCCTACGAGCAGTACTTC | - | TRBV11-2 | - | TRBJ2-7
CAISETGQGGQPQHF | TGTGCCATCAGTGAGACAGGACAGGGAGGTCAGCCCCAGCATTTT | TRBD1 | TRBV10-3 | - | TRBJ1-5
CASTLTGGTSNYGYTF | TGTGCCAGCACCTTGACTGGGGGCACAAGTAACTATGGCTACACCTTC | - | TRBV7-8 | - | TRBJ1-2